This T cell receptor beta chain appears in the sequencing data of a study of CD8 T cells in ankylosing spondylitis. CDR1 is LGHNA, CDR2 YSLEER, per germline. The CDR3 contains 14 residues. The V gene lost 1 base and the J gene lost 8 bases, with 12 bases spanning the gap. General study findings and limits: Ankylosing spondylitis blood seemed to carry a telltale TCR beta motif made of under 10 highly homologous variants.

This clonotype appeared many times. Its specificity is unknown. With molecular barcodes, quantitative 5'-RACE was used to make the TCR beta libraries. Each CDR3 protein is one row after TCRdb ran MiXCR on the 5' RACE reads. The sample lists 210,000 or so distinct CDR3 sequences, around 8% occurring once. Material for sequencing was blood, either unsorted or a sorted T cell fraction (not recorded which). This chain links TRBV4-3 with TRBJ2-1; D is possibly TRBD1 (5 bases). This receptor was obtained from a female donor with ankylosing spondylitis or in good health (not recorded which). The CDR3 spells CASSQGQGLDEQFF. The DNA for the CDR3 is TGCGCCAGCAGCCAAGGGCAGGGCCTCGATGAGCAGTTCTTC.